This T cell receptor beta chain was observed in a study of T cell responses to AZD1222 COVID-19 vaccine. This clone was seen a single time. Clones were sequenced by immunoSEQ multiplex PCR, and TCRdb holds only the in-frame ones, with some missing. Here the sample spans 100,000 or so clones, approximately 87% being singletons. V dropped 2 bases and J dropped 2; count of bases not matched to a gene: 5. The CDR3 sequence is 15 residues long. Germline V lookup: CDR1 SGHDT, CDR2 YYEEEE. V is TRBV5-6 and J is TRBJ2-7; 9 nucleotides align to TRBD2. The sequencing used peripheral blood, collected on day 0 of AZD1222 vaccination. The receptor's source is an adult in good health. This chain's CDR3 is CASSFETSGTYEQYF. The CDR3 nucleotides read TGTGCCAGCAGCTTCGAGACTAGCGGCACCTACGAGCAGTACTTC.